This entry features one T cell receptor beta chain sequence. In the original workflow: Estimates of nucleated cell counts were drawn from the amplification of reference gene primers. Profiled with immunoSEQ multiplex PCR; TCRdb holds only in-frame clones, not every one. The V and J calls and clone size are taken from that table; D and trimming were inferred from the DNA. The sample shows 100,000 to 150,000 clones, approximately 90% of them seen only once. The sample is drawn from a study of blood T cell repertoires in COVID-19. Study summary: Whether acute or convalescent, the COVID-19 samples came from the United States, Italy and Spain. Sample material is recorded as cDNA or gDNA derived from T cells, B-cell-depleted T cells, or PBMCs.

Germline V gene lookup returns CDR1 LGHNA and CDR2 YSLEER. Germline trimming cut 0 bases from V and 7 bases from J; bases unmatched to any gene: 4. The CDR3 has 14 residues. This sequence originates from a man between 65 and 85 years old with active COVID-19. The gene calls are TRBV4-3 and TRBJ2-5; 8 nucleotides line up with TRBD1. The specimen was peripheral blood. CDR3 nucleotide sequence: TGCGCCAGCAGCCAAGATTGGCAGGGGGCGACCCAGTACTTC. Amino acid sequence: CASSQDWQGATQYF.